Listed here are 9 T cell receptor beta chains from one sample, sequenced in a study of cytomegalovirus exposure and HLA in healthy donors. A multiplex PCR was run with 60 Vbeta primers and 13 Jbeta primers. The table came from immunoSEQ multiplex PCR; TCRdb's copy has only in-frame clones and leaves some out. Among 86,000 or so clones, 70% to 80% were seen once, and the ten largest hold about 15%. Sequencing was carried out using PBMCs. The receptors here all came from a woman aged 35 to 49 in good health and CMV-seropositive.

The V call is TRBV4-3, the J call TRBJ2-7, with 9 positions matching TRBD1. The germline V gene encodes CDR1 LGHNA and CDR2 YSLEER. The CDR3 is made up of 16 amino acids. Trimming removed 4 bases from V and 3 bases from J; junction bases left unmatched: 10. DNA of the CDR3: TGCGCCAGCAGCCCCACCCAGACAGGGGGATACTACGAGCAGTACTTC. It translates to CASSPTQTGGYYEQYF.

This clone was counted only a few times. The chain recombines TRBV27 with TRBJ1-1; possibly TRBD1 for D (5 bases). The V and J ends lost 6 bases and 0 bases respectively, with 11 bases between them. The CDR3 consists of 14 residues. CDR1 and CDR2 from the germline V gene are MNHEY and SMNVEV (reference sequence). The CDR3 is CASRSDRLNTEAFF. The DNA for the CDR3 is TGTGCCAGCAGATCTGACAGACTGAACACTGAAGCTTTCTTT.

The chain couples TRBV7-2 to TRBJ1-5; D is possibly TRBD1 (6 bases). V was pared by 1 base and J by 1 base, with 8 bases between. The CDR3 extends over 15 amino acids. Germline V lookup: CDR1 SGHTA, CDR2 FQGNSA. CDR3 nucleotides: TGTGCCAGCAGCTTAGGGGGGCACAGCAATCAGCCCCAGCATTTT. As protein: CASSLGGHSNQPQHF.

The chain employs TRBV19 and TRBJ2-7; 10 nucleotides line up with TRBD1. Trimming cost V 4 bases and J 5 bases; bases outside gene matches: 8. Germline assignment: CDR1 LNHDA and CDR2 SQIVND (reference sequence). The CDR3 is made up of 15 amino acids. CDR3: CASSTPGQGRDEQYF. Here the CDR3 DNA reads TGTGCCAGTAGTACCCCGGGACAGGGGCGGGACGAGCAGTACTTC.

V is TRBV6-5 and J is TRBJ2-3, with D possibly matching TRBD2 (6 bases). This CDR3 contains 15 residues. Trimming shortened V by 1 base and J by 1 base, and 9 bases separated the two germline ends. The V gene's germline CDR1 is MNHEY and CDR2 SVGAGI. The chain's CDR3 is CASSYWGGGTDTQYF. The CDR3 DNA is TGTGCCAGCAGTTACTGGGGCGGGGGCACAGATACGCAGTATTTT.

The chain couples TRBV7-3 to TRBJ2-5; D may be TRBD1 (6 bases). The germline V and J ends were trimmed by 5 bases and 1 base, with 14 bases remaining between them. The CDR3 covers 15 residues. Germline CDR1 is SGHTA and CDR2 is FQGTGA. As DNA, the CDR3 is TGTGCCAGCAGCACTAGGCAGGGGAGCCAAGAGACCCAGTACTTC. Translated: CASSTRQGSQETQYF.

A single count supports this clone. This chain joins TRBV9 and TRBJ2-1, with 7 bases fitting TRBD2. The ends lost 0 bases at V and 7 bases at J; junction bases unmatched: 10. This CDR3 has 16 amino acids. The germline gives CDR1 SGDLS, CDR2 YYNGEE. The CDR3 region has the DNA TGTGCCAGCAGCGTAGTAGGGAGGACTAGTGGGAATGAGCAGTTCTTC. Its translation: CASSVVGRTSGNEQFF.

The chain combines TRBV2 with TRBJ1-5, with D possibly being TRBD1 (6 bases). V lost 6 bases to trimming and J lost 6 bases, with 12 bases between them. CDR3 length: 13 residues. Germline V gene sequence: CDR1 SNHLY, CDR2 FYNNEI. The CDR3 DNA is TGTGCCAGCAGCCAGGGGTTTTCTCAGCCCCAGCATTTT. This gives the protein CASSQGFSQPQHF.

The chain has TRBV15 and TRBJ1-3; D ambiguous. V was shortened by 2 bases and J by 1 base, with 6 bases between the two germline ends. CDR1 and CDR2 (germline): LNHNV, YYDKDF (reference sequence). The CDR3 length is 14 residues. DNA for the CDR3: TGTGCCACCAGCAGAACAGTGTCTGGAAACACCATATATTTT. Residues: CATSRTVSGNTIYF. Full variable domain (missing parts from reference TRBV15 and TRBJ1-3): DAMVIQNPRYQVTQFGKPVTLSCSQTLNHNVMYWYQQKSSQAPKLLFHYYDKDFNNEADTPDNFQSRRPNTSFCFLDIRSPGLGDTAMYLCATSRTVSGNTIYFGEGSWLTVV.